Listed here is a single T cell receptor beta chain. Authors' analysis steps: Researchers report that nucleated cell counts were estimated from reference gene primer amplification. TCRdb keeps only in-frame clones here, not all; method: immunoSEQ multiplex PCR. The D gene and trimming were derived from the DNA, and the V and J assignments and clone size from that table. Among fewer than 250,000 clones, 84% were seen once, and the ten largest hold 3.5% to 4.5%. The data were obtained in a study of blood T cell repertoires in COVID-19. The overall study: Donors in the United States, Italy and Spain gave samples during acute or convalescent COVID-19.

The germline V and J ends were trimmed by 0 bases and 6 bases, with 12 bases remaining between them. This CDR3 is built from 15 residues. Germline V gene lookup returns CDR1 MNHEY and CDR2 SVGAGI. The receptor was derived from a man aged 45-65 years with acute or convalescent COVID-19. Sequenced sample: peripheral blood. The chain has TRBV6-5 and TRBJ2-1; D may be TRBD2 (5 bases). The CDR3 reads CASSYSSTSFNEQFF. DNA for the CDR3: TGTGCCAGCAGTTACTCGAGTACTAGTTTCAATGAGCAGTTCTTC.